These T cell receptor beta chains were read from a single sample in a study of spatial heterogeneity in lung cancer. TCRdb reanalysed the 5' RACE reads using MiXCR and keeps one entry per CDR3 protein. Of about 70,000 distinct CDR3 sequences listed, around 8.9% are singletons. Sequenced material: PBMCs, taken at follow-up. The receptor source for this set is a female donor with early-stage non-small cell lung cancer. The CDR3 runs from the conserved cysteine through the conserved F or W. A D gene is named only where the DNA matches it firmly. Clone size is given for some rows only: seen once, a few or many times, or a class if the clone is expanded.

D	size	V	J	DNA	CDR3
-	many	TRBV12-3/TRBV12-4	TRBJ1-1	TGTGCCAGCAAAGTAAACCAGGGAGACACTGAAGCTTTCTTT	CASKVNQGDTEAFF
-	many	TRBV29-1	TRBJ1-1	TGCAGCGTTGGGAACACTGAAGCTTTCTTT	CSVGNTEAFF
-	few	TRBV6-2/TRBV6-3	TRBJ2-7	TGTGCCACCTACGGAGCTTCCGAGCAGTACTTC	CATYGASEQYF
-	once	TRBV2	TRBJ2-1	TGTGCCAGCTCCCAGTTGTTCAATGAGCAGTTCTTC	CASSQLFNEQFF
TRBD1	many	TRBV7-3	TRBJ1-6	TGTGCCAGCAGCTTGGGGACAGGGAATACTTCACCCCTCCACTTT	CASSLGTGNTSPLHF
TRBD2	many	TRBV5-8	TRBJ2-1	TGTGCCAGCAGCTTTTGGGACTATTCCTACAATGAGCAGTTCTTC	CASSFWDYSYNEQFF
-	-	TRBV7-3	TRBJ1-1	TGTGCCAGCAGCAACAGGCGGGCGACTGAAGCTTTCTTT	CASSNRRATEAFF
-	many	TRBV19	TRBJ1-5	TGTGCCAGTAGTGCCCAAAGTCAGCCCCAGCATTTT	CASSAQSQPQHF
-	-	TRBV9	TRBJ2-2	TGTGCCAGCAGCGAACTAGTATATACCGGGGAGCTGTTTTTT	CASSELVYTGELFF
TRBD1	many	TRBV12-3/TRBV12-4	TRBJ2-7	TGTGCCAGCAGCGGACAGGGGGCTCAAGAGCAGTACTTC	CASSGQGAQEQYF
TRBD2	-	TRBV20-1	TRBJ2-7	TGCAGTGCTAGAGAACTAGCGGGAACCTACGAGCAGTACTTC	CSARELAGTYEQYF
TRBD1	many	TRBV7-9	TRBJ2-7	TGTGCCAGCAGCTCCCGGGACAGGGCAATCGAGCAGTACTTC	CASSSRDRAIEQYF
-	-	TRBV2	TRBJ2-7	TGTGCCAGCAGTGAAGAAGTGGTCGAGCAGTACTTC	CASSEEVVEQYF
-	few	TRBV28	TRBJ1-5	TGTGCCAGCAGTCTCGGACAGATTAATCAGCCCCAGCATTTT	CASSLGQINQPQHF
TRBD1	medium-sized	TRBV7-9	TRBJ2-5	TGTGCCAGCAGCCGGGACAGGGCCCGGCAAGAGACCCAGTACTTC	CASSRDRARQETQYF
TRBD2	few	TRBV28	TRBJ2-7	TGTGCCAGCAGTTTATGGTCTAGCGGGGCTCCCTACGAGCAGTACTTC	CASSLWSSGAPYEQYF
-	-	TRBV20-1	TRBJ1-3	TGCAGTGCTCCGACGGGGGGAAACACCATATATTTT	CSAPTGGNTIYF
-	-	TRBV12-3/TRBV12-4	TRBJ2-5	TGTGCCAGCAGCCGCCTCCAAGAGACCCAGTACTTC	CASSRLQETQYF
-	many	TRBV20-1	TRBJ2-4	TGCAGTGCTAGTCCCGGCTCGCGAGCCAAAAACATTCAGTACTTC	CSASPGSRAKNIQYF
-	many	TRBV28	TRBJ2-4	TGTGCCAGCACCCGGGGGCAGGACATTCAGTACTTC	CASTRGQDIQYF
-	many	TRBV5-1	TRBJ2-3	TGCGCCAGCAGCTTGGCCGCGGCAGAGTCAGATACGCAGTATTTT	CASSLAAAESDTQYF
-	many	TRBV29-1	TRBJ1-1	TGCAGCGTCCACTCACGGACACCCCACGGAGCTTTCTTT	CSVHSRTPHGAFF
-	many	TRBV29-1	TRBJ2-7	TGCAGCGTTTTGAGTAGGACAACCACCTACGAGCAGTACTTC	CSVLSRTTTYEQYF
-	many	TRBV9	TRBJ1-2	TGTGCCAGCAGCCGTAGTCGGGGAGCCCTTCACCAGGAGGTCAACTATGGCTACACCTTC	CASSRSRGALHQEVNYGYTF
TRBD2	many	TRBV7-2	TRBJ2-7	TGTGCCAGCAGCTTAACCAGCGGGGGATCCTACGAGCAGTACTTC	CASSLTSGGSYEQYF
-	-	TRBV7-3	TRBJ1-1	TGTGCCAGCAGCGCGGAAGCGAACACTGAAGCTTTCTTT	CASSAEANTEAFF
-	many	TRBV7-9	TRBJ2-7	TGTGCCAGCAGCTTGCAACAGGGTGGTTACGAGCAGTACTTC	CASSLQQGGYEQYF
-	few	TRBV28	TRBJ2-1	TGTGCCAGCAGATCCGGGGAGTTCACCTACAATGAGCAGTTCTTC	CASRSGEFTYNEQFF
-	-	TRBV7-9	TRBJ2-2	TGTGCCAGCAGCTTGAAGGGTCCCACCGGGGAGCTGTTTTTT	CASSLKGPTGELFF
TRBD1	many	TRBV5-1	TRBJ1-1	TGCGCCAGCAAACGCCGATTGCAGGGGGACACTGAAGCTTTCTTT	CASKRRLQGDTEAFF
-	few	TRBV28	TRBJ1-5	TGTGCCAGCAAACAGGGCGGGGATCAGCCCCAGCATTTT	CASKQGGDQPQHF
-	many	TRBV14	TRBJ2-7	TGTGCCAGCAGCCAAAAGACGGGAAGCTCCTACGAGCAGTACTTC	CASSQKTGSSYEQYF
TRBD1	-	TRBV28	TRBJ2-3	TGTGCCAGCAAGAGGGGGCGAGTGAGAACAGATACGCAGTATTTT	CASKRGRVRTDTQYF
TRBD1	-	TRBV29-1	TRBJ2-1	TGCAGCTCCCGAGGACAGGGGTGGGATGAGCAGTTCTTC	CSSRGQGWDEQFF